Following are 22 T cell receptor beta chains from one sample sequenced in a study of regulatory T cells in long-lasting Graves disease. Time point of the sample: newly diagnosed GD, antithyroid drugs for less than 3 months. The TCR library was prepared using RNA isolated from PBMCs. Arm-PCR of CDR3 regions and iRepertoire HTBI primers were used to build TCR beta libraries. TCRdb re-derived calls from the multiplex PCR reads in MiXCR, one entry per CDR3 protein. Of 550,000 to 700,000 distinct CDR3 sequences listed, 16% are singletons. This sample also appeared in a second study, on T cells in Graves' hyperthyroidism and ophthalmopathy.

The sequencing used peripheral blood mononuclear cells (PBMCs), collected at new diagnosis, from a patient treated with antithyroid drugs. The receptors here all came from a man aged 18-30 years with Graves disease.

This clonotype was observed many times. CDR3 in DNA: TGTGCCAGCAGTTTATCGTTCGGGGACACTGAAGCTTTCTTT. It yields the protein CASSLSFGDTEAFF. The chain has TRBV27 and TRBJ1-1; D is unclear. Germline CDR1 reads MNHEY; CDR2 reads SMNVEV (reference sequence). CDR3 size: 14 residues. V was pared by 0 bases and J by 3 bases, with 8 bases between.

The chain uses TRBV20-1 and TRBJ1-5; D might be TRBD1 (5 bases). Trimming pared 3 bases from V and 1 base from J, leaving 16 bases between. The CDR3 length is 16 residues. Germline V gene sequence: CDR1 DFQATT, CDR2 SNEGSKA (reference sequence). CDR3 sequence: CSARATGVGSNQPQHF. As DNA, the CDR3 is TGCAGTGCTAGGGCTACGGGGGTTGGGAGCAATCAGCCCCAGCATTTT.

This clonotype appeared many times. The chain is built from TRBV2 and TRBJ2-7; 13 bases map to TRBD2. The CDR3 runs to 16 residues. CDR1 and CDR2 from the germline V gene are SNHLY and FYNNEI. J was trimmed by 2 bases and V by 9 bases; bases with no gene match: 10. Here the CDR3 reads CASLGTSGKGTYEQYF. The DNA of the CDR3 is TGTGCCAGTCTTGGGACTAGCGGGAAGGGGACCTACGAGCAGTACTTC.

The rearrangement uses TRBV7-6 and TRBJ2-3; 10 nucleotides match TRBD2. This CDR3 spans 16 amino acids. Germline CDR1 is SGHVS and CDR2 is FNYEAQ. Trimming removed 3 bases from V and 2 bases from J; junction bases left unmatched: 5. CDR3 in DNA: TGTGCCAGCAGCTTGGGTAGCGGGGGGCCCACAGATACGCAGTATTTT. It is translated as CASSLGSGGPTDTQYF.

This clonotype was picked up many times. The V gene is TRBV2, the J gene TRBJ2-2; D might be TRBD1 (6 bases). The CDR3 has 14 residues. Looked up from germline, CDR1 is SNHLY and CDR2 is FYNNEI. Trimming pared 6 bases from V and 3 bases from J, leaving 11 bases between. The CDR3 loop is CASSLQGYTGELFF. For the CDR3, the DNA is TGTGCCAGCAGCCTACAGGGTTACACCGGGGAGCTGTTTTTT.

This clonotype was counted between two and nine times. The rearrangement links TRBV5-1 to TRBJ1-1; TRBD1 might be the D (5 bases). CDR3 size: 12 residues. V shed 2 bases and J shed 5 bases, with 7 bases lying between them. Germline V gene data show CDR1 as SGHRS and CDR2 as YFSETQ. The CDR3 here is CASSFKGTEAFF. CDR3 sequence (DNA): TGCGCCAGCAGCTTCAAGGGGACTGAAGCTTTCTTT.

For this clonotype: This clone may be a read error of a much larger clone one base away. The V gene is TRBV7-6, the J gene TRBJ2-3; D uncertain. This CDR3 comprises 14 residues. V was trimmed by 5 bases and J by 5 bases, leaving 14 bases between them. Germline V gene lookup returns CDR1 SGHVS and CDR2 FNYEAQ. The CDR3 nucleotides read TGTGCCAGCAGCCGAGTCCTATTTGGAGATACGCAGTATTTT. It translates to CASSRVLFGDTQYF.

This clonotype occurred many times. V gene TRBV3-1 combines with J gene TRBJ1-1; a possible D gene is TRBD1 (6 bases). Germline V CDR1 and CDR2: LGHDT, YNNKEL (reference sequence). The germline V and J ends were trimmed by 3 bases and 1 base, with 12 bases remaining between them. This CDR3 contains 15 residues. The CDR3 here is CASSQPGTSNTEAFF. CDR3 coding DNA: TGTGCCAGCAGCCAGCCCGGGACATCGAACACTGAAGCTTTCTTT.

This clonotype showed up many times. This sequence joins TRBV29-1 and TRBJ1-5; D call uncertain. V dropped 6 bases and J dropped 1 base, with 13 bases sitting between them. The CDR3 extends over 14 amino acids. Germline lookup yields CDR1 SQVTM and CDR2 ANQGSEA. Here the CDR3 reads CSVEVVGSNQPQHF. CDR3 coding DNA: TGCAGCGTCGAGGTGGTGGGAAGCAATCAGCCCCAGCATTTT. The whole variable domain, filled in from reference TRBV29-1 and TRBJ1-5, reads SAVISQKPSRDICQRGTSLTIQCQVDSQVTMMFWYRQQPGQSLTLIATANQGSEATYESGFVIDKFPISRPNLTFSTLTVSNMSPEDSSIYLCSVEVVGSNQPQHFGDGTRLSIL.

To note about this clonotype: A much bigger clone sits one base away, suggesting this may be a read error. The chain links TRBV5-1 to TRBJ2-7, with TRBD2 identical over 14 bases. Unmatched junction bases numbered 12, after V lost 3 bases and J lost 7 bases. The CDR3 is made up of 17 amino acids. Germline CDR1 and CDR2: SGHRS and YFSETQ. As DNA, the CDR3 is TGCGCCAGCAGCTGGGGGGGACTAGCGGGAGTAGACAATGAGCAGTACTTC. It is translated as CASSWGGLAGVDNEQYF.

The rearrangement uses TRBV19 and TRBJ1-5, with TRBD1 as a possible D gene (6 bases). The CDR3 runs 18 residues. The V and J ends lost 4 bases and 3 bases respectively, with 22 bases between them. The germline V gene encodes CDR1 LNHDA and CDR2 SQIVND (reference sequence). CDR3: CASSRKQGWEDFNQPQHF. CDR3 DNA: TGTGCCAGTAGTAGGAAACAGGGCTGGGAGGATTTCAATCAGCCCCAGCATTTT. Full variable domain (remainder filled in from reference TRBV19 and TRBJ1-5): DGGITQSPKYLFRKEGQNVTLSCEQNLNHDAMYWYRQDPGQGLRLIYYSQIVNDFQKGDIAEGYSVSREKKESFPLTVTSAQKNPTAFYLCASSRKQGWEDFNQPQHFGDGTRLSIL.

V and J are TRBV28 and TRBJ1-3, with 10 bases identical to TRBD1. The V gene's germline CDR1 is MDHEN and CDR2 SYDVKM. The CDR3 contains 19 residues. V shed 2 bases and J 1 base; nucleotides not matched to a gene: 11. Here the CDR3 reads CASSLMSLDRGLSGNTIYF. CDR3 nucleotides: TGTGCCAGCAGTTTAATGTCCCTCGACAGGGGGCTTTCTGGAAACACCATATATTTT.

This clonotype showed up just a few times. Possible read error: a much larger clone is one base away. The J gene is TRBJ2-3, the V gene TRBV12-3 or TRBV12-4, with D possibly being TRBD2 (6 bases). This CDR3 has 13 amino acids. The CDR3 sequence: CASSTRGIDTRYF. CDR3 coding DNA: TGTGCCAGCAGTACTCGGGGGATAGATACGCGGTATTTT.

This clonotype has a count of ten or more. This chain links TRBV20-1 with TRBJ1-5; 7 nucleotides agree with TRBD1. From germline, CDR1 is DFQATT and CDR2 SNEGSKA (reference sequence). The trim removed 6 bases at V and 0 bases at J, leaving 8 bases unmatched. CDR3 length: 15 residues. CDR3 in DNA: TGCAGTGCACGACAGGGCCCCGATAGCAATCAGCCCCAGCATTTT. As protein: CSARQGPDSNQPQHF.

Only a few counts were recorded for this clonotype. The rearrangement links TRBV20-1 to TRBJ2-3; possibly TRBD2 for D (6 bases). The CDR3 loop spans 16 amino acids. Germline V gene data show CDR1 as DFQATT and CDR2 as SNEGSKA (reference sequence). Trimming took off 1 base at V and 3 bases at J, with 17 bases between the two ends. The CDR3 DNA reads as TGCAGTGCTAGAGTTCTGACTCTCGGAGGGACAGATACGCAGTATTTT. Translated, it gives CSARVLTLGGTDTQYF.

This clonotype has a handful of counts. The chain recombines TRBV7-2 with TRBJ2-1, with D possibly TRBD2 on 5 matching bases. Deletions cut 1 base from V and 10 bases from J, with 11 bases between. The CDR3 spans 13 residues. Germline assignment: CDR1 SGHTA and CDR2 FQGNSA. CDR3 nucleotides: TGTGCCAGCAGCTTAGTACTAGTGCCCGAGCAGTTCTTC. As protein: CASSLVLVPEQFF.

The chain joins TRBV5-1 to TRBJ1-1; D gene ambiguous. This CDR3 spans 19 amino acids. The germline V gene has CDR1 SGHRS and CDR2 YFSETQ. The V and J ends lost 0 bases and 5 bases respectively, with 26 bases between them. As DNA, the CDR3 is TGCGCCAGCAGCTTGGGAACAGTTACTTGGAGCGCTTTGGGGACTGAAGCTTTCTTT. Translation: CASSLGTVTWSALGTEAFF.

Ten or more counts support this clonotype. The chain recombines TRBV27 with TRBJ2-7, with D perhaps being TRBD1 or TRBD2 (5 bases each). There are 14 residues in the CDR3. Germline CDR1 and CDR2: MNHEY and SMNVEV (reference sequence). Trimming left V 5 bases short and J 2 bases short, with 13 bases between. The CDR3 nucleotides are TGTGCCAGCAGTGTCCGGGACCCAACCTACGAGCAGTACTTC. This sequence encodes CASSVRDPTYEQYF.

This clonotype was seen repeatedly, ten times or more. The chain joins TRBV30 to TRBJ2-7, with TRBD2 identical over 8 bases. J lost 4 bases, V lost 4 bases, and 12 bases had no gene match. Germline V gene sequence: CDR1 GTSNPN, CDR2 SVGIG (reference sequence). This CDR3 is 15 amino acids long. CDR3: CAWNVGLAGIYEQYF. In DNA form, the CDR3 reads TGTGCCTGGAATGTGGGGCTAGCGGGCATTTACGAGCAGTACTTC.

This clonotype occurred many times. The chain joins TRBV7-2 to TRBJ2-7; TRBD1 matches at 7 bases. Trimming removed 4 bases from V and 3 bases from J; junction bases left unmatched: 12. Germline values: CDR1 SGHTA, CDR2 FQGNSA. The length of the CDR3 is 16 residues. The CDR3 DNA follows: TGTGCCAGCAGCTCTACTACCCGACAGGGCCGCTACGAGCAGTACTTC. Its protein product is CASSSTTRQGRYEQYF.

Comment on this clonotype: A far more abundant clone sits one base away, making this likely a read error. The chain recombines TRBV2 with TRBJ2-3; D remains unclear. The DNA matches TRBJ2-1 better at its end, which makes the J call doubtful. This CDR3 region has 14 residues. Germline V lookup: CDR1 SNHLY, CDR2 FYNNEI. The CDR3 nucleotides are TGTGCCAGCAGTGAACGGAGAACAAGTTACGAGCAGTTCTTC. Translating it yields CASSERRTSYEQFF.

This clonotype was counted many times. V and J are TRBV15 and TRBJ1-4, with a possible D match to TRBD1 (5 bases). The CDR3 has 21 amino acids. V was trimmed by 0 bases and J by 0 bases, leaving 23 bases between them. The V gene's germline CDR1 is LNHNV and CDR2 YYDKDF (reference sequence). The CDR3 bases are TGTGCCACCAGCAGAGATGGATCGGCGGGGACCATATTGGCAACTAATGAAAAACTGTTTTTT. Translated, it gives CATSRDGSAGTILATNEKLFF. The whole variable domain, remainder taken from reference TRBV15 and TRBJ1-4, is DAMVIQNPRYQVTQFGKPVTLSCSQTLNHNVMYWYQQKSSQAPKLLFHYYDKDFNNEADTPDNFQSRRPNTSFCFLDIRSPGLGDTAMYLCATSRDGSAGTILATNEKLFFGSGTQLSVL.